This TCR beta chain appears in the sequencing data of a study of blood T cell repertoires in COVID-19. Study-level information: COVID-19 samples collected from the United States, Italy and Spain covered acute and convalescent phases. Sources were T cells, B-cell-depleted T cells, or PBMCs; the material itself was cDNA or gDNA.

This CDR3 region has 15 residues. The V gene's germline CDR1 is SGHDT and CDR2 YYEEEE. V lost 4 bases to trimming and J lost 3 bases, with 13 bases between them. Original methodology: By means of reference gene primer amplification, nucleated cell counts were estimated. Clones were sequenced by immunoSEQ multiplex PCR, and TCRdb holds only the in-frame ones, with some missing. From that table come the V and J calls and clone size; the DNA was used to work out D and trimming. The sample has about 280,000 clones, approximately 85% seen once; the top ten hold over 8%. The sequence was collected from a young man with active or convalescent COVID-19. Sequences were obtained from peripheral blood. The chain has TRBV5-6 and TRBJ2-2; weak D call: TRBD1 (6 bases). The CDR3 region is CASSPRDTYTGELFF. Written as DNA, the CDR3 is TGTGCCAGCAGCCCAAGGGACACCTACACCGGGGAGCTGTTTTTT.